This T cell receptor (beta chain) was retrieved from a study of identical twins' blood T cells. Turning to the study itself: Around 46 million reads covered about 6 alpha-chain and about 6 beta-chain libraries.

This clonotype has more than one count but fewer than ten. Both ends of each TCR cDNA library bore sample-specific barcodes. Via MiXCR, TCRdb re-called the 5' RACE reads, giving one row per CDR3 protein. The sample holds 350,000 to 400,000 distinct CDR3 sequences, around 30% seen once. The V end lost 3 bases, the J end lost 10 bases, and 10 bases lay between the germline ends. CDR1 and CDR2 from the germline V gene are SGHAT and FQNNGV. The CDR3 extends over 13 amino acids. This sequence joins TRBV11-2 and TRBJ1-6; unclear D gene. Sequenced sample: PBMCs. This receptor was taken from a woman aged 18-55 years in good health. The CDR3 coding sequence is TGTGCCAGCAGCTTGGAGGAAGGATCACCCCTCCACTTT. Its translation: CASSLEEGSPLHF.